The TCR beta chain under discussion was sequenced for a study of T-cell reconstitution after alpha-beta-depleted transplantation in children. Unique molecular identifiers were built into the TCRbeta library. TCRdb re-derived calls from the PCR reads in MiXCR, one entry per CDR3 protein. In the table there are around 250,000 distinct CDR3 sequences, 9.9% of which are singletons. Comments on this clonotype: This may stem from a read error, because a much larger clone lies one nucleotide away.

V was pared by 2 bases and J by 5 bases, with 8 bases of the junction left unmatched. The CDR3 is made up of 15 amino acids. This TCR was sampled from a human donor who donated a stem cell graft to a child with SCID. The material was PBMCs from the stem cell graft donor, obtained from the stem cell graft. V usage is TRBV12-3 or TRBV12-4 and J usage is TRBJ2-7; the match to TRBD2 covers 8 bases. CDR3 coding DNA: TGTGCCAGCAGTTTAATCTGGACAGCGGGGGACGAGCAGTACTTC. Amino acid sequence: CASSLIWTAGDEQYF.